This T cell receptor (beta chain) was recorded in a study of blood T cell repertoires in COVID-19. Looking at the study overall: The cDNA or gDNA used as material had been derived from T cells, B-cell-depleted T cells, or PBMCs.

The CDR3 extends over 16 amino acids. With 4 bases clipped from V and 0 bases from J, the junction kept 8 bases outside the gene matches. In germline, CDR1 is SGHTS, CDR2 YDEGEE. Produced via immunoSEQ multiplex PCR; TCRdb's table is partial and in-frame only. This sample carries about 130,000 clones, roughly 80% of them seen once, and the ten largest clones take around 6%. The sequenced material came from PBMCs or T cells enriched from blood (not recorded which). The rearrangement uses TRBV5-8 and TRBJ2-7; TRBD1 agrees at 9 bases. The clonotype was recovered from a woman aged 45 to 65 who had recovered from COVID-19. CDR3 in amino acids: CASSPGQGISSYEQYF. For the CDR3, the DNA is TGTGCCAGCAGCCCCGGACAGGGGATCAGCTCCTACGAGCAGTACTTC.